The entry below gives a single T cell receptor beta chain sequence along with its context. No antigen is known for it. This sample is drawn from a study of cytomegalovirus exposure and HLA in healthy donors. Findings and caveats of the study: Researchers counted some 150 TCR beta chains as cytomegalovirus-associated. High sensitivity and specificity were reportedly achieved when the classifier diagnosed cytomegalovirus status. CMV serostatus was the sole immune exposure information available.

The CDR3 sequence is 15 residues long. Between the trimmed V and J ends, which lost 4 bases and 1 base, there was a span of 15 bases. Germline V CDR1 and CDR2: SGHRS, YFSETQ. In the PCR, 60 Vbeta and 13 Jbeta primers were used. The method was immunoSEQ multiplex PCR; TCRdb's version includes in-frame clones alone and lacks a portion of them. The sample has around 150,000 clones; around 80% are singletons. Sequencing input: PBMCs. This receptor was identified in a man younger than 35 in good health and CMV-seronegative. The V and J genes are TRBV5-1 and TRBJ2-7; tentative D call: TRBD2 (6 bases). The CDR3 bases are TGCGCCAGCAGCCCCATGGAGGGCGGTTCCTACGAGCAGTACTTC. Residues: CASSPMEGGSYEQYF.